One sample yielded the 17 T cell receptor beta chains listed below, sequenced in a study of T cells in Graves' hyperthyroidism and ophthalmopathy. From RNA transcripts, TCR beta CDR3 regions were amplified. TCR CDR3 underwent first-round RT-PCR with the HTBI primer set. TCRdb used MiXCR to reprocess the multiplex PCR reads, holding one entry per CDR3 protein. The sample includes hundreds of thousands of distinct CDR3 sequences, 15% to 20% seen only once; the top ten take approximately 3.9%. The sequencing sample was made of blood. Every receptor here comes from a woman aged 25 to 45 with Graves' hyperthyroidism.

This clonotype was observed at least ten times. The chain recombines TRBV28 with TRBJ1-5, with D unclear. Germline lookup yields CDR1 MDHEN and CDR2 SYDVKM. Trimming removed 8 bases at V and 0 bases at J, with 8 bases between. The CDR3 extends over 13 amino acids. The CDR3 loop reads CASRGYSNQPQHF. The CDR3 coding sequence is TGTGCCAGCCGGGGATATAGCAATCAGCCCCAGCATTTT.

The DNA for the CDR3 is TGTGCCAGCAGCGTGGCCGGCGCTAGCGGGAGGAATGAGCAGTTCTTC. Translation gives CASSVAGASGRNEQFF. The J gene is TRBJ2-1, the V gene TRBV5-4; 11 bases fit TRBD2. V was clipped by 4 bases and J by 7 bases; unmatched bases: 10. Per the germline V gene, CDR1 is SGHNT and CDR2 is YYREEE (reference sequence). This CDR3 region has 16 residues.

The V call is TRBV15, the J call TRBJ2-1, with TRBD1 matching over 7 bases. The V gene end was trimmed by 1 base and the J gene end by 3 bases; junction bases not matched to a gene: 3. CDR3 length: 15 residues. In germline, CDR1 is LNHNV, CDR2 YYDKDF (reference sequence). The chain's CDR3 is CATSRGTGDYNEQFF. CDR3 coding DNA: TGTGCCACCAGCAGAGGGACAGGCGACTACAATGAGCAGTTCTTC. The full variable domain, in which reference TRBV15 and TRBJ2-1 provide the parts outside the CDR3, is DAMVIQNPRYQVTQFGKPVTLSCSQTLNHNVMYWYQQKSSQAPKLLFHYYDKDFNNEADTPDNFQSRRPNTSFCFLDIRSPGLGDTAMYLCATSRGTGDYNEQFFGPGTRLTVL.

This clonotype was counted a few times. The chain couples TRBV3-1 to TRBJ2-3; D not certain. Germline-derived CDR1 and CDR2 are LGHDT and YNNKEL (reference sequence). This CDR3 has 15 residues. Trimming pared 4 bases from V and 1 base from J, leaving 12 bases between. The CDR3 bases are TGTGCCAGCAGCCCCGCAATTTTAGGCACAGATACGCAGTATTTT. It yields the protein CASSPAILGTDTQYF.

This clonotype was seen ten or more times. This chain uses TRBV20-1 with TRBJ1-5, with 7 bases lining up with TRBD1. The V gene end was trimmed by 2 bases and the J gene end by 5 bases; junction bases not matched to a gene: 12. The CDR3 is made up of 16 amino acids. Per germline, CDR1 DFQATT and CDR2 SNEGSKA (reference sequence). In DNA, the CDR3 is TGCAGTGCTAGACCTTATTTCGGGACAGCGGATCAGCCCCAGCATTTT. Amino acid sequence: CSARPYFGTADQPQHF.

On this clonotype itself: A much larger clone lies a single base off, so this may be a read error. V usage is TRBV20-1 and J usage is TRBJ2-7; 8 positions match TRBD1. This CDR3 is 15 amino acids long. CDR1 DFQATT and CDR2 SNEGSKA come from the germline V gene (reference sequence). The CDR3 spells CCARELQGATYEQYF. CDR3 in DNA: TGCTGTGCTAGAGAGTTGCAGGGGGCCACCTACGAGCAGTACTTC.

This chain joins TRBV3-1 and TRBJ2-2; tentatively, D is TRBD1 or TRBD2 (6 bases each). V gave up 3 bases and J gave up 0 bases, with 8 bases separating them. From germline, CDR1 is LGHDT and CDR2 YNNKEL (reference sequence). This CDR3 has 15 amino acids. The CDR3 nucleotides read TGTGCCAGCAGCCATGGGGGGCCGAACACCGGGGAGCTGTTTTTT. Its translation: CASSHGGPNTGELFF.

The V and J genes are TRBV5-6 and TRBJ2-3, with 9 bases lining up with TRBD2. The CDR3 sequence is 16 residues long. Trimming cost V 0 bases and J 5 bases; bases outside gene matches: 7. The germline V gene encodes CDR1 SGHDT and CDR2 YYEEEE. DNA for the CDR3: TGTGCCAGCAGCTTGGTTCCGGGACTAGCAGGAGATACGCAGTATTTT. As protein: CASSLVPGLAGDTQYF.

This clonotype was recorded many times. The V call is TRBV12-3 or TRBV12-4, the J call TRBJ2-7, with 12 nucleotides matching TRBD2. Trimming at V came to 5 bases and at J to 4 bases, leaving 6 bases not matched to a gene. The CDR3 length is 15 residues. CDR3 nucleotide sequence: TGTGCCAGCAGTCCGGGACTAGCGGGCATGTACGAGCAGTACTTC. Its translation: CASSPGLAGMYEQYF.

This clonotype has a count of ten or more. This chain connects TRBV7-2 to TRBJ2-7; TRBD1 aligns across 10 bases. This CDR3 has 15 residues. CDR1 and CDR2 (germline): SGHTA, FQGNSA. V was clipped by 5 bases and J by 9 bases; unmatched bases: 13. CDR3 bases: TGTGCCAGCAGCCTGACCGGGACAGGGGCGGTAGGGCAGTACTTC. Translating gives CASSLTGTGAVGQYF.

The CDR3 here is CASSQSTGLKQETQYF. In DNA form, the CDR3 reads TGCGCCAGCAGCCAAAGCACGGGACTGAAACAAGAGACCCAGTACTTC. The chain joins TRBV5-1 to TRBJ2-5, with D possibly being TRBD2 (6 bases). The CDR3 is 16 residues long. Between the trimmed V and J ends, which lost 4 bases and 2 bases, there was a span of 18 bases. CDR1 is SGHRS, CDR2 YFSETQ, per germline.

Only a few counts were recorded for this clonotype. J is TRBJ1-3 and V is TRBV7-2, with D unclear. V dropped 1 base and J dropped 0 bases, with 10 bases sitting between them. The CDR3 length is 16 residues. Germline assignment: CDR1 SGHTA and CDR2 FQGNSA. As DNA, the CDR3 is TGTGCCAGCAGCTTAGGGAGACTGAGCTCTGGAAACACCATATATTTT. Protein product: CASSLGRLSSGNTIYF.

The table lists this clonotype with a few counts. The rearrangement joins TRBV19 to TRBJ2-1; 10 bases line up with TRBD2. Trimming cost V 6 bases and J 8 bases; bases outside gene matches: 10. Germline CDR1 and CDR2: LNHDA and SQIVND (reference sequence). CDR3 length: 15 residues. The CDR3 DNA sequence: TGTGCCAGTAGCAAACTAGCGGGGAGGAACGATGAGCAGTTCTTC. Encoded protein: CASSKLAGRNDEQFF.

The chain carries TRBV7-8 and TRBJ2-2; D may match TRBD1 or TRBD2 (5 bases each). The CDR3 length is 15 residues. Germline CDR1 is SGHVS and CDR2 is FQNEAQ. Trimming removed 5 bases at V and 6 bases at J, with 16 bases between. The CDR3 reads CASSPWDAGAGELFF. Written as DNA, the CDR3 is TGTGCCAGCAGCCCGTGGGACGCTGGGGCCGGGGAGCTGTTTTTT. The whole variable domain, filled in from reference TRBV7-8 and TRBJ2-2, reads GAGVSQSPRYKVAKRGQDVALRCDPISGHVSLFWYQQALGQGPEFLTYFQNEAQLDKSGLPSDRFFAERPEGSVSTLKIQRTQQEDSAVYLCASSPWDAGAGELFFGEGSRLTVL.

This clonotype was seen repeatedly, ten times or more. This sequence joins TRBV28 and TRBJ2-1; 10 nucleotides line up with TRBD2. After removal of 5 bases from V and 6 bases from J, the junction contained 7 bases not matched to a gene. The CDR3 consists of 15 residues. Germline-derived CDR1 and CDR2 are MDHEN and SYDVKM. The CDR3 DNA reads TGTGCCAGCAGTCCGCTAGCGGGAGAGAGCAATGAGCAGTTCTTC. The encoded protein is CASSPLAGESNEQFF.

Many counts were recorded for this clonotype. DNA of the CDR3: TGTGCCAGCAGTTCAAAGCGACAGGGGCCCCCCTACGAGCAGTACTTC. It encodes CASSSKRQGPPYEQYF. The J gene is TRBJ2-7, the V gene TRBV28; 8 nucleotides align to TRBD1. Trimming took 4 bases from V and 2 from J; bases not matched to a gene: 10. The CDR3 loop spans 16 amino acids. Germline V gene data show CDR1 as MDHEN and CDR2 as SYDVKM.

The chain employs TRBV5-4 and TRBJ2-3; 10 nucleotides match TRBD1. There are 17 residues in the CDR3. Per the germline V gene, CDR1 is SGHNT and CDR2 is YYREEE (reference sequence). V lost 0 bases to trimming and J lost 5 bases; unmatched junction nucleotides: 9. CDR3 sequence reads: CASSLGIGTGAVDTQYF. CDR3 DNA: TGTGCCAGCAGCTTGGGTATTGGGACAGGGGCGGTAGATACGCAGTATTTT.